The sample holds a few counts of the clone carrying this T cell receptor beta chain. V shed 4 bases and J shed 8 bases, with 12 bases lying between them. The CDR3 consists of 13 residues. Germline V CDR1 and CDR2: SGHDT, YYEEEE. This record comes from a study of blood T cells in healthy people across ages. Collection of 8.5 to 10 milliliters of peripheral blood was performed for each donor. Every sample yielded at least 7 million isolated PBMCs. Next came a second PCR, run for about 7 to 12 cycles, which used a sample-barcoded 5' primer along with a J-beta primer mix. Each single sample gave us at least 2.5 million CDR3-containing paired-end reads. Each CDR3 protein gets one entry after TCRdb re-called the 5' RACE reads with MiXCR. Of about 1.1 million distinct CDR3 sequences listed, 35% to 40% were seen once; the top ten hold about 12%.

This sequence originates from a man between 18 and 35 years old in good health. The rearrangement uses TRBV5-6 and TRBJ1-4; the D gene is possibly TRBD1 (5 bases). Sequenced input: blood. CDR3 in DNA: TGTGCCAGCAGCCTCAGAAGGGACGAAAAACTGTTTTTT. Its protein product is CASSLRRDEKLFF.